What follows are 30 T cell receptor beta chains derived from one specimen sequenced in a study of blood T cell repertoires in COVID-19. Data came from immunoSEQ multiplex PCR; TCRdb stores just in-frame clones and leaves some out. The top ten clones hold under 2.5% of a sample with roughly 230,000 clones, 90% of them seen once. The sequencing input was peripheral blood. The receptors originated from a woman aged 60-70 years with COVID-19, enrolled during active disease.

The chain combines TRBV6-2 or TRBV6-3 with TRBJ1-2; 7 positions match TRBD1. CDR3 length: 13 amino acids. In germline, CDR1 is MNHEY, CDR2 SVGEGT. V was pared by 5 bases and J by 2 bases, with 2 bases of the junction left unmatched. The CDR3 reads CASSGDRNYGYTF. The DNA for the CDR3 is TGTGCCAGCAGTGGGGACAGAAACTATGGCTACACCTTC.

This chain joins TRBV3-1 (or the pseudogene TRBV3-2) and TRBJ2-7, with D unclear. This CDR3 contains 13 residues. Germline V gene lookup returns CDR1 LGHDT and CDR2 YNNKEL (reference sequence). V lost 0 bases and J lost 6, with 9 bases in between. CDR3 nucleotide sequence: TGTGCCAGCAGCCAAGATTTGACTGGCGAGCAGTACTTC. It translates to CASSQDLTGEQYF.

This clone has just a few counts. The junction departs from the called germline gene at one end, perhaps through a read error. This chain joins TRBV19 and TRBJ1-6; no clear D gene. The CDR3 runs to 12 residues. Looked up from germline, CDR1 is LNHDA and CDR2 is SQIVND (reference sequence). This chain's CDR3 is CASRIGSSPLHF. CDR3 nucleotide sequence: TGTGCCAGTAGAATAGGGAGTTCACCCCTCCACTTT.

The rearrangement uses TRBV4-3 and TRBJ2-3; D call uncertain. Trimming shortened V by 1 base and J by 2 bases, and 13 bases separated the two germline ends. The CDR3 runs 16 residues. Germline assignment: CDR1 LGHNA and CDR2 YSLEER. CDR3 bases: TGCGCCAGCAGCCAAGTTTCCCAGGCCGCCACAGATACGCAGTATTTT. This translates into CASSQVSQAATDTQYF.

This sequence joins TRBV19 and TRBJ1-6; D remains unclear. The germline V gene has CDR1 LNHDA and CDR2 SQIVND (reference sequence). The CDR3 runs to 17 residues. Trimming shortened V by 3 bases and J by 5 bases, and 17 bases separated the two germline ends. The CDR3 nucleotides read TGTGCCAGTAGTATTATGGGTGGCGGCCCAAATAATTCACCCCTCCACTTT. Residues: CASSIMGGGPNNSPLHF.

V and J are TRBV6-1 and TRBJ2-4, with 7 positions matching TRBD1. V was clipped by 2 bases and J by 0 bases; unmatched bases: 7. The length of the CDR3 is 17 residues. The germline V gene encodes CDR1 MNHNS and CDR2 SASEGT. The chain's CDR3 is CASSETRGLLAKNIQYF. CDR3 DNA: TGTGCCAGCAGTGAAACCAGGGGGTTACTAGCCAAAAACATTCAGTACTTC.

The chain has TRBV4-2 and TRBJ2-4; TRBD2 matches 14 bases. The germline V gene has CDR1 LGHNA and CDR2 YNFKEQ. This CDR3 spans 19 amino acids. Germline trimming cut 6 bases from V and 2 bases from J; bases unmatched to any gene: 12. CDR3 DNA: TGTGCCAGCAGTCCCGGGACTAGCGGGGGTTTGTATCCCAAAAACATTCAGTACTTC. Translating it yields CASSPGTSGGLYPKNIQYF.

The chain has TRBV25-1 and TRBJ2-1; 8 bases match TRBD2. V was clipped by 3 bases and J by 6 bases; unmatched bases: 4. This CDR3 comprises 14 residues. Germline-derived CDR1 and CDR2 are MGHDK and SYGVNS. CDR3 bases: TGTGCCAGCAGTGATACGGGGGGGCGCAATGAGCAGTTCTTC. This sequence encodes CASSDTGGRNEQFF.

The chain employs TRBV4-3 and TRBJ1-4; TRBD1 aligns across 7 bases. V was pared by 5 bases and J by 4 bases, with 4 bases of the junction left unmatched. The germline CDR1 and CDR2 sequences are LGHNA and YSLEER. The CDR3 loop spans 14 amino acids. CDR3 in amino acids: CASSNRQGNEKLFF. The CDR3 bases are TGCGCCAGCAGCAATCGACAGGGTAATGAAAAACTGTTTTTT.

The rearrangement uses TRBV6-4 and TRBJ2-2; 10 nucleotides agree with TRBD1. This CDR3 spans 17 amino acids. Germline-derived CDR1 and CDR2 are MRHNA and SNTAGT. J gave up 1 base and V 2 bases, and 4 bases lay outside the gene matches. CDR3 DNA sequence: TGTGCCAGCAGTGACGGGACAGGGGCCGGGAACACCGGGGAGCTGTTTTTT. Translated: CASSDGTGAGNTGELFF.

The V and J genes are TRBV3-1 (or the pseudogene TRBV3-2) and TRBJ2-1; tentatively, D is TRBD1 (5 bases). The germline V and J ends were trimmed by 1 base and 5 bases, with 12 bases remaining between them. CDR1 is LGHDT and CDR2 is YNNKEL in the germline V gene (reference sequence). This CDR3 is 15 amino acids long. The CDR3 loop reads CASSQGLGANNEQFF. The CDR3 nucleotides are TGTGCCAGCAGCCAAGGCCTAGGGGCCAACAATGAGCAGTTCTTC.

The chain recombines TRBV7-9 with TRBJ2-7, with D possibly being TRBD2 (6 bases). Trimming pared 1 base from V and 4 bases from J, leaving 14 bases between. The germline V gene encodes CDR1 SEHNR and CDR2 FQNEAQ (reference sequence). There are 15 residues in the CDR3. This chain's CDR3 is CASSLGPGLLYEQYF. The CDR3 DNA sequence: TGTGCCAGCAGCTTAGGGCCGGGACTGCTGTACGAGCAGTACTTC.

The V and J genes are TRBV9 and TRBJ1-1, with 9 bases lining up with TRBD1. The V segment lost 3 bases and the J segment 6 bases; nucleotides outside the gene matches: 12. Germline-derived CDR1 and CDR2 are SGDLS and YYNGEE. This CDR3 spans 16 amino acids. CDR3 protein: CASSASSDRGYPEAFF. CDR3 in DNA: TGTGCCAGCAGCGCTAGTTCGGACAGGGGTTACCCTGAAGCTTTCTTT.

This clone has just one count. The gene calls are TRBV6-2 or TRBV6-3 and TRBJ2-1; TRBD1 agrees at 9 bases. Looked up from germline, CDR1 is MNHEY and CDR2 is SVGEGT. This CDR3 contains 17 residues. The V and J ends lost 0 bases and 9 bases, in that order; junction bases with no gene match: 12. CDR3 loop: CASSYSDVTGGASEQFF. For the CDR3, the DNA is TGTGCCAGCAGTTACTCCGACGTCACAGGGGGCGCGAGTGAGCAGTTCTTC.

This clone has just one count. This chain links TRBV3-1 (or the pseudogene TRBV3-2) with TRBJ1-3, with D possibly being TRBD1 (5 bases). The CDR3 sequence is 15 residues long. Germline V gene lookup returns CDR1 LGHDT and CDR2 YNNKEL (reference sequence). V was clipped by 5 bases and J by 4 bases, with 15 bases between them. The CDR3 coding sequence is TGTGCCAGCAGCTACCAAAGGGGTTCCGGAAACACCATATATTTT. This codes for CASSYQRGSGNTIYF.

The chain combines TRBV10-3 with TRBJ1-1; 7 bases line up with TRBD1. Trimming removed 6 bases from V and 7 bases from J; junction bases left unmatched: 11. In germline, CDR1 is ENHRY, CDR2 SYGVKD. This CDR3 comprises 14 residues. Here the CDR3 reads CAIRLTGFEGEAFF. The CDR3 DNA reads TGTGCCATCAGGTTGACAGGGTTCGAGGGTGAAGCTTTCTTT.

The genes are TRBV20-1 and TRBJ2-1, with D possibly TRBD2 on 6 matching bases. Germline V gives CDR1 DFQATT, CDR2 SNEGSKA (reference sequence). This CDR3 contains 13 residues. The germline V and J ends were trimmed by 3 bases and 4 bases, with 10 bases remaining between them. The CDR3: CSASGGVYNEQFF. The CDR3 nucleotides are TGCAGTGCTAGTGGCGGGGTGTACAATGAGCAGTTCTTC.

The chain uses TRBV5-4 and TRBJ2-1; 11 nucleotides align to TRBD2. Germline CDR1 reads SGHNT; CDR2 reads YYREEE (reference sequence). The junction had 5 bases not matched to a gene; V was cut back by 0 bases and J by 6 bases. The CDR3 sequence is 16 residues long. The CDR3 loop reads CASSLEGSGGANEQFF. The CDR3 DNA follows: TGTGCCAGCAGCTTGGAAGGTAGCGGGGGGGCCAATGAGCAGTTCTTC.

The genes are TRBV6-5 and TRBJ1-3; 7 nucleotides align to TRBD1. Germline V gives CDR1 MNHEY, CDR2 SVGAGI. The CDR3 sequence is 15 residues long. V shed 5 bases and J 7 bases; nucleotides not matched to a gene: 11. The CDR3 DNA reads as TGTGCCAGCAGTCCTCGGACAGGCGGCGGTAACACCATATATTTT. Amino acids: CASSPRTGGGNTIYF.

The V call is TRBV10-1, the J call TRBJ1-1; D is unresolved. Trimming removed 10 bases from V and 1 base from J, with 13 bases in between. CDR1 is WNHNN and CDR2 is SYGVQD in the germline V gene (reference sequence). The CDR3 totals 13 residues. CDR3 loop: CAIQSGENTEAFF. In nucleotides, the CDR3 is TGCGCCATCCAGTCCGGGGAGAACACTGAAGCTTTCTTT.

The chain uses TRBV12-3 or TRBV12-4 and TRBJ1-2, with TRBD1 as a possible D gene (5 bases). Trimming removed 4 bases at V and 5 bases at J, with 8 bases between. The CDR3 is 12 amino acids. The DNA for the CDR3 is TGTGCCAGCAGTTCGGGGGATTATGGCTACACCTTC. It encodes CASSSGDYGYTF.

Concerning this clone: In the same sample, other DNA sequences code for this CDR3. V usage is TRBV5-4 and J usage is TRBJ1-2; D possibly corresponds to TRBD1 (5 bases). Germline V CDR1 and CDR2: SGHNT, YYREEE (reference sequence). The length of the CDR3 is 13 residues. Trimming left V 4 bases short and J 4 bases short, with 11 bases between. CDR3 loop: CASSPDRTYGYTF. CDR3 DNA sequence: TGTGCCAGCAGCCCCGACAGAACCTATGGCTACACCTTC.

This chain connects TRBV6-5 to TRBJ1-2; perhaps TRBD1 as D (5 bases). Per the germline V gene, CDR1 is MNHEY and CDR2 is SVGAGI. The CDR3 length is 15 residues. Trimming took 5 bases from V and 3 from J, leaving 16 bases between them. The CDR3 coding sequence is TGTGCCAGCAGTCCCGGACACGGGTATTACTATGGCTACACCTTC. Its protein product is CASSPGHGYYYGYTF.

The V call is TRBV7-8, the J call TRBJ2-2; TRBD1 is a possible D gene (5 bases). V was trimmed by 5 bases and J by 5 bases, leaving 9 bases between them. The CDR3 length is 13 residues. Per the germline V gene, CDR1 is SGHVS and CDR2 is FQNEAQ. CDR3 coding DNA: TGTGCCAGCAGCCCCGACAGTACCGGGGAGCTGTTTTTT. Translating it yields CASSPDSTGELFF.

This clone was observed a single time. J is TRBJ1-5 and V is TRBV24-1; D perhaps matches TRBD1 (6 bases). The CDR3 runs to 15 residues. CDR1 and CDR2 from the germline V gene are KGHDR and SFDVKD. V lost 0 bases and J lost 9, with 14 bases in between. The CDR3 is CATSDLRKRGGPQHF. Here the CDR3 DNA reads TGTGCCACCAGTGATTTGCGGAAGAGGGGGGGGCCCCAGCATTTT.

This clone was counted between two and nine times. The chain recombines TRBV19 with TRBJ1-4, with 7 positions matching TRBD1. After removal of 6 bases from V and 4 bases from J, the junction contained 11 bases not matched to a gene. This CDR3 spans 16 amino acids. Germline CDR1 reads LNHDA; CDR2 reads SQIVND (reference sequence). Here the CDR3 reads CASRGTAGRDNEKLFF. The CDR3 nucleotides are TGTGCCAGTAGGGGGACAGCCGGAAGGGATAATGAAAAACTGTTTTTT.

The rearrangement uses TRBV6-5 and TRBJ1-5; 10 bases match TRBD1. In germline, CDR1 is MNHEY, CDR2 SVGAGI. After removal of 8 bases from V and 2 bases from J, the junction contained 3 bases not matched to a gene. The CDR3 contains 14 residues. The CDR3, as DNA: TGTGCCAGCGGCGGGACAGGGGGCAATCAGCCCCAGCATTTT. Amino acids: CASGGTGGNQPQHF.

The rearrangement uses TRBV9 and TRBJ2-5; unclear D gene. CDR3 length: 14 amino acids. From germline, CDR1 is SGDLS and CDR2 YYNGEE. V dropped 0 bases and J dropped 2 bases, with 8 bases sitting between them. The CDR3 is CASSVAGSQETQYF. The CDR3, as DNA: TGTGCCAGCAGCGTAGCGGGTTCACAAGAGACCCAGTACTTC.

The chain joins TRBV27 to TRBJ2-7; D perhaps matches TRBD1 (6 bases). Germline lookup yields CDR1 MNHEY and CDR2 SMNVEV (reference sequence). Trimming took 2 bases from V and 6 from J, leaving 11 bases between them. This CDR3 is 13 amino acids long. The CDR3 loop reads CASSLQGPFEQYF. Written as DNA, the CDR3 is TGTGCCAGCAGTTTACAGGGGCCCTTCGAGCAGTACTTC.

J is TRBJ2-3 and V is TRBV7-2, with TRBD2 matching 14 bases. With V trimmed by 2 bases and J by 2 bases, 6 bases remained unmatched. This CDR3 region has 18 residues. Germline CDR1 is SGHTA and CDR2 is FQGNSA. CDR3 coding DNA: TGTGCCAGCAGCTTAATGAGGACTAGCGGGGGGATCACAGATACGCAGTATTTT. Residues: CASSLMRTSGGITDTQYF.